This T cell receptor (beta chain) derives from a study of T cell changes during pregnancy in multiple sclerosis. The length of the CDR3 is 16 residues. CDR1 and CDR2 from the germline V gene are SGHNT and YENEEA. The V and J ends lost 5 bases and 3 bases, in that order; junction bases with no gene match: 12. The table came from immunoSEQ multiplex PCR; TCRdb's copy has only in-frame clones and leaves some out. Of some 90,000 clones in the sample, 92% are singletons; the top ten hold 1.5% to 1.7%. The gene calls are TRBV11-3 and TRBJ2-7; 8 positions agree with TRBD2. This receptor was identified in a female donor with multiple sclerosis, enrolled in a pregnancy study. The sample here was peripheral blood, taken in the first trimester of pregnancy. DNA for the CDR3: TGTGCCAGCAGCCATAGCCTGGCGGGAGGTATCTACGAGCAGTACTTC. This translates into CASSHSLAGGIYEQYF.